These 25 T cell receptor beta chains were sequenced from one sample in a study of shared clonotypes between healthy human individuals. Only in-frame clones appear in the TCRdb table, and some are missing; sequencing was by immunoSEQ multiplex PCR. The table has about 2.5 million clones, 92% seen once. The sample taken for sequencing was naive CD4+ T cells from PBMCs. Specified subset: CD45RA+ positively selected. All receptors derive from a man between 18 and 29 years old in good health. Some clones in this sample may be carry-over from other donors' samples.

This clone was counted only a few times. As DNA, the CDR3 is TGTGCCAGTAGTAACCCGGGACGGGGATATAGCAATCAGCCCCAGCATTTT. Its protein is CASSNPGRGYSNQPQHF. The chain couples TRBV19 to TRBJ1-5; TRBD1 might be the D (5 bases). This CDR3 is built from 17 residues. Trimming removed 4 bases from V and 0 bases from J, with 16 bases in between. Germline lookup yields CDR1 LNHDA and CDR2 SQIVND (reference sequence). The complete variable domain, with remaining parts taken from reference TRBV19 and TRBJ1-5, reads DGGITQSPKYLFRKEGQNVTLSCEQNLNHDAMYWYRQDPGQGLRLIYYSQIVNDFQKGDIAEGYSVSREKKESFPLTVTSAQKNPTAFYLCASSNPGRGYSNQPQHFGDGTRLSIL.

This chain connects TRBV5-1 to TRBJ2-3; 9 bases are a match to TRBD2. Germline trimming cut 2 bases from V and 4 bases from J; bases unmatched to any gene: 11. The CDR3 runs 17 residues. Germline CDR1 reads SGHRS; CDR2 reads YFSETQ. The CDR3 loop reads CASSFFSSSGTADTQYF. As DNA, the CDR3 is TGCGCCAGCAGCTTCTTCAGTTCTAGCGGGACGGCAGATACGCAGTATTTT.

This chain uses TRBV5-1 with TRBJ2-5; TRBD2 matches at 10 bases. The CDR3 covers 15 residues. V was pared by 1 base and J by 5 bases, with 5 bases of the junction left unmatched. Germline values: CDR1 SGHRS, CDR2 YFSETQ. CDR3 sequence (DNA): TGCGCCAGCAGCTTGATCACTAGCGGGATGGAGACCCAGTACTTC. It encodes CASSLITSGMETQYF.

This sequence joins TRBV2 and TRBJ2-5; tentative D call: TRBD1 (6 bases). CDR1 and CDR2 (germline): SNHLY, FYNNEI. The CDR3 length is 14 residues. The V and J ends lost 3 bases and 5 bases respectively, with 13 bases between them. The CDR3 loop reads CASSENRALETQYF. The CDR3 DNA reads TGTGCCAGCAGTGAGAACAGGGCTCTGGAGACCCAGTACTTC.

The chain uses TRBV11-2 and TRBJ2-7; perhaps TRBD2 as D (5 bases). The CDR3 is 13 residues long. Between the trimmed V and J ends, which lost 0 bases and 3 bases, there was a span of 6 bases. Per germline, CDR1 SGHAT and CDR2 FQNNGV. The CDR3 nucleotides read TGTGCCAGCAGCTTAGACAGCGGCTACGAGCAGTACTTC. Protein sequence: CASSLDSGYEQYF.

V and J are TRBV7-3 and TRBJ2-1, with TRBD1 identical over 11 bases. Germline CDR1 reads SGHTA; CDR2 reads FQGTGA. Germline trimming cut 2 bases from V and 9 bases from J; bases unmatched to any gene: 15. The CDR3 has 18 amino acids. The CDR3, as DNA: TGTGCCAGCAGCTTATTCCCCGGGACAGGGGGTGTTCCTATTGAGCAGTTCTTC. Translated, it gives CASSLFPGTGGVPIEQFF.

The rearrangement uses TRBV28 and TRBJ1-5; D perhaps matches TRBD1 (5 bases). The CDR3 is made up of 15 amino acids. Trimming pared 3 bases from V and 4 bases from J, leaving 13 bases between. CDR1 is MDHEN and CDR2 is SYDVKM in the germline V gene. DNA of the CDR3: TGTGCCAGCAGTTTCTTGGGGCGGCGGAATCAGCCCCAGCATTTT. Its translation is CASSFLGRRNQPQHF. The whole variable domain, remainder taken from reference TRBV28 and TRBJ1-5, is DVKVTQSSRYLVKRTGEKVFLECVQDMDHENMFWYRQDPGLGLRLIYFSYDVKMKEKGDIPEGYSVSREKKERFSLILESASTNQTSMYLCASSFLGRRNQPQHFGDGTRLSIL.

Regarding this clone: At the DNA level, this CDR3 is encoded by other sequences in the same sample as well. CDR3 bases: TGTGCCAGCAGTTCACTAGCGGGGAACACCGGGGAGCTGTTTTTT. This encodes CASSSLAGNTGELFF. V usage is TRBV6-5 and J usage is TRBJ2-2; 9 nucleotides match TRBD2. The V segment lost 4 bases and the J segment 1 base; nucleotides outside the gene matches: 1. Germline V gives CDR1 MNHEY, CDR2 SVGAGI. This CDR3 spans 15 amino acids.

The chain carries TRBV25-1 and TRBJ2-1; 12 positions agree with TRBD2. The germline V gene encodes CDR1 MGHDK and CDR2 SYGVNS. V was clipped by 4 bases and J by 4 bases; unmatched bases: 5. This CDR3 comprises 16 residues. CDR3 DNA sequence: TGTGCCAGCAGTGGGTGGACTAGCGGGGAATACAATGAGCAGTTCTTC. Its protein is CASSGWTSGEYNEQFF.

The CDR3 coding sequence is TGCAGCGTAGTTCACGGGACCAGATACAATGAGCAGTTCTTC. It yields the protein CSVVHGTRYNEQFF. This rearrangement joins TRBV29-1 to TRBJ2-1; D assignment may be TRBD1 or TRBD2 (5 bases each). This CDR3 contains 14 residues. V lost 6 bases, J lost 4 bases, and 16 bases lay in between. Germline V gene data show CDR1 as SQVTM and CDR2 as ANQGSEA.

The V and J genes are TRBV5-1 and TRBJ1-3, with D possibly matching TRBD1 (6 bases). The germline V gene encodes CDR1 SGHRS and CDR2 YFSETQ. V was pared by 0 bases and J by 0 bases, with 10 bases between. This CDR3 is built from 16 residues. CDR3 in amino acids: CASSLGDRISGNTIYF. In DNA form, the CDR3 reads TGCGCCAGCAGCTTGGGAGACAGGATCTCTGGAAACACCATATATTTT.

Note on this clone: Other DNA sequences in this sample translate to the same CDR3. The V call is TRBV9, the J call TRBJ1-5; D is uncertain. Germline CDR1 reads SGDLS; CDR2 reads YYNGEE. The CDR3 consists of 13 residues. Trimming removed 0 bases from V and 4 bases from J, with 5 bases in between. The DNA of the CDR3 is TGTGCCAGCAGCGTAGCCGAAAATCAGCCCCAGCATTTT. This gives the protein CASSVAENQPQHF.

This rearrangement joins TRBV6-1 to TRBJ2-1; no definite D call. V lost 3 bases and J 4 bases, leaving 13 bases between the germline ends. From germline, CDR1 is MNHNS and CDR2 SASEGT. The CDR3 totals 15 residues. The CDR3 protein is CASSEAPEPYNEQFF. Here the CDR3 DNA reads TGTGCCAGCAGTGAGGCACCGGAGCCGTACAATGAGCAGTTCTTC.

The V call is TRBV5-6, the J call TRBJ2-5, with D tentatively TRBD1 (5 bases). The CDR3 length is 13 residues. Per the germline V gene, CDR1 is SGHDT and CDR2 is YYEEEE. Trimming cost V 4 bases and J 2 bases, with 9 bases left between them. CDR3 nucleotides: TGTGCCAGCAGCCCAGGGAAACAAGAGACCCAGTACTTC. The encoded protein is CASSPGKQETQYF. Looking up the rest from reference TRBV5-6 and TRBJ2-5 gives the full variable domain: DAGVTQSPTHLIKTRGQQVTLRCSPKSGHDTVSWYQQALGQGPQFIFQYYEEEERQRGNFPDRFSGHQFPNYSSELNVNALLLGDSALYLCASSPGKQETQYFGPGTRLLVL.

On this clone: The identical CDR3 is also encoded by other nucleotide sequences in the sample. This rearrangement joins TRBV7-9 to TRBJ2-7; D is perhaps TRBD1 or TRBD2 (5 bases each). Germline CDR1 SEHNR, CDR2 FQNEAQ (reference sequence). The CDR3 consists of 13 residues. Trimming took 5 bases from V and 4 from J, leaving 12 bases between them. The CDR3 DNA sequence: TGTGCCAGCAGCCCGGGGACCTATTACGAGCAGTACTTC. As protein: CASSPGTYYEQYF.

This clone occurred once. The chain couples TRBV6-5 to TRBJ1-2; 9 positions agree with TRBD1. Germline loops: CDR1 MNHEY, CDR2 SVGAGI. There are 14 residues in the CDR3. V shed 6 bases and J 8 bases; nucleotides not matched to a gene: 10. The CDR3 DNA reads TGTGCCAGCAGATTACCGGGACAGGGTGGCGGCTACACCTTC. Protein: CASRLPGQGGGYTF.

The chain carries TRBV5-1 and TRBJ1-2; no reliable D call. Germline loops: CDR1 SGHRS, CDR2 YFSETQ. The CDR3 is 15 residues long. V lost 1 base and J lost 4, with 14 bases in between. CDR3 residues: CASSLYPGGSYGYTF. In DNA, the CDR3 is TGCGCCAGCAGCTTGTACCCGGGCGGTAGCTATGGCTACACCTTC.

V gene TRBV25-1 combines with J gene TRBJ1-5, with D possibly TRBD1 on 6 matching bases. Looked up from germline, CDR1 is MGHDK and CDR2 is SYGVNS. CDR3 length equals 15 residues. Trimming shortened V by 4 bases and J by 7 bases, and 17 bases separated the two germline ends. The CDR3 here is CASSALGGPGQPQHF. The CDR3 DNA is TGTGCCAGCAGTGCCTTGGGGGGGCCAGGACAGCCCCAGCATTTT.

This rearrangement joins TRBV18 to TRBJ2-2; tentative D call: TRBD2 (5 bases). Germline CDR1 KGHSH, CDR2 LQKENI. The ends were cut back, 1 base at V and 6 bases at J, with 9 bases in the middle. The CDR3 is 14 residues long. The CDR3 reads CASSPQVEAGELFF. The DNA for the CDR3 is TGTGCCAGCTCACCACAGGTGGAGGCCGGGGAGCTGTTTTTT.

The chain links TRBV6-6 to TRBJ1-5; the match to TRBD1 covers 7 bases. Germline V CDR1 and CDR2: MNHNY, SVGAGI (reference sequence). CDR3 length: 15 amino acids. The ends lost 5 bases at V and 4 bases at J; junction bases unmatched: 8. DNA for the CDR3: TGTGCCAGCAGTCACAGGACAGGCCGTAATCAGCCCCAGCATTTT. Translation: CASSHRTGRNQPQHF.

The chain recombines TRBV11-2 with TRBJ2-1; 8 bases are a match to TRBD1. The CDR3 spans 16 residues. The trim removed 5 bases at V and 8 bases at J, leaving 14 bases unmatched. Germline lookup yields CDR1 SGHAT and CDR2 FQNNGV. The CDR3 spells CASSPTFRGRGDEQFF. DNA of the CDR3: TGTGCCAGCAGCCCGACATTCAGGGGGCGGGGAGATGAGCAGTTCTTC.

The chain is built from TRBV30 and TRBJ2-2; a weak D match, TRBD2 (5 bases). V was clipped by 7 bases and J by 5 bases, with 17 bases between them. Per the germline V gene, CDR1 is GTSNPN and CDR2 is SVGIG (reference sequence). The CDR3 runs to 14 residues. The CDR3 spells CASLHGRRTGELFF. Written as DNA, the CDR3 is TGTGCCTCGCTGCACGGTAGGAGGACCGGGGAGCTGTTTTTT.

This chain links TRBV7-3 with TRBJ2-2, with a possible D match to TRBD1 (5 bases). The CDR3 is 15 amino acids. Germline CDR1 reads SGHTA; CDR2 reads FQGTGA. V lost 7 bases, J lost 1 base, and 13 bases lay in between. This CDR3 reads CASKPGHRNTGELFF. For the CDR3, the DNA is TGTGCCAGCAAGCCCGGACATAGGAACACCGGGGAGCTGTTTTTT.

The chain recombines TRBV2 with TRBJ2-5, with D perhaps TRBD1 (5 bases). Trimming took off 7 bases at V and 2 bases at J, with 11 bases between the two ends. This CDR3 is built from 13 residues. In germline, CDR1 is SNHLY, CDR2 FYNNEI. In nucleotides, the CDR3 is TGTGCCAGCACGCGACAGAGACAAGAGACCCAGTACTTC. Protein product: CASTRQRQETQYF.

CDR3 nucleotide sequence: TGTGCCAGCAGCTTAGTCTTTGGCGAGAGCTTGCAGTATTTT. Translation: CASSLVFGESLQYF. J is TRBJ2-3 and V is TRBV7-2, with unresolved D. This CDR3 has 14 residues. Trimming left V 1 base short and J 11 bases short, with 16 bases between. Germline V gene lookup returns CDR1 SGHTA and CDR2 FQGNSA. Based on the CDR3 plus reference TRBV7-2 and TRBJ2-3, the full variable domain is GAGVSQSPSNKVTEKGKDVELRCDPISGHTALYWYRQSLGQGLEFLIYFQGNSAPDKSGLPSDRFSAERTGGSVSTLTIQRTQQEDSAVYLCASSLVFGESLQYFGPGTRLTVL.